These 25 T cell receptor beta chains share one sample of origin, sequenced in a study of blood T cell repertoires in COVID-19. Clones were read by immunoSEQ multiplex PCR, and TCRdb kept only the in-frame ones, dropping some. The table has 160,000 or so clones, 89% seen once. The sequenced sample consisted of peripheral blood. These receptors came from a man between 60 and 75 years old with acute or convalescent COVID-19.

This clone was observed a single time. The V gene is TRBV6-6, the J gene TRBJ2-7; possibly TRBD1 for D (6 bases). Germline V gives CDR1 MNHNY, CDR2 SVGAGI (reference sequence). V gave up 7 bases and J gave up 2 bases, with 18 bases separating them. The CDR3 is made up of 15 amino acids. CDR3 in DNA: TGTGCCAGCATCGAAAGGACAGAAGATGCCTACGAGCAGTACTTC. This translates into CASIERTEDAYEQYF.

This sequence joins TRBV19 and TRBJ2-3; 12 bases are shared with TRBD2. Germline V gene lookup returns CDR1 LNHDA and CDR2 SQIVND (reference sequence). The CDR3 spans 16 residues. The junction had 5 bases not matched to a gene; V was cut back by 3 bases and J by 4 bases. The CDR3 reads CASSMALAGGPDTQYF. Here the CDR3 DNA reads TGTGCCAGTAGTATGGCGCTAGCGGGGGGGCCAGATACGCAGTATTTT.

Points on this clone: A junction end diverges from the germline sequence, so it may reflect a read error. In DNA form, the CDR3 reads TGCGCCAGCAGTCAAGATAGAACAGCCCTCTATGGCTACACCTTC. The encoded protein is CASSQDRTALYGYTF. The J gene is TRBJ1-2, the V gene TRBV4-3; D gene unclear. Germline V gene sequence: CDR1 LGHNA, CDR2 YSLEER. The CDR3 extends over 15 amino acids.

This chain connects TRBV9 to TRBJ1-1; TRBD1 matches 7 bases. J lost 5 bases, V lost 2 bases, and 3 bases had no gene match. The CDR3 is 13 amino acids. Germline V CDR1 and CDR2: SGDLS, YYNGEE. CDR3: CASSVTGLTEAFF. The DNA for the CDR3 is TGTGCCAGCAGCGTGACAGGGCTGACTGAAGCTTTCTTT.

The CDR3 bases are TGTGCCAGTAGTCCCCGGGACTTTACGAACACCGGGGAGCTGTTTTTT. Translating it yields CASSPRDFTNTGELFF. The chain employs TRBV19 and TRBJ2-2, with D possibly matching TRBD2 (6 bases). From germline, CDR1 is LNHDA and CDR2 SQIVND (reference sequence). V lost 5 bases and J 0 bases, leaving 13 bases between the germline ends. The CDR3 extends over 16 amino acids.

V gene TRBV2 combines with J gene TRBJ2-3; the D gene is possibly TRBD2 (5 bases). V lost 0 bases to trimming and J lost 3 bases, with 7 bases between them. This CDR3 has 14 residues. CDR1 SNHLY and CDR2 FYNNEI come from the germline V gene. The CDR3 region is CASSEALATDTQYF. The CDR3 DNA reads TGTGCCAGCAGTGAAGCCCTAGCAACAGATACGCAGTATTTT.

This chain connects TRBV27 to TRBJ1-2; 9 positions agree with TRBD1. The CDR3 is 15 amino acids. CDR1 and CDR2 from the germline V gene are MNHEY and SMNVEV (reference sequence). V shed 3 bases, J shed 4 bases, and the junction held 6 bases outside the gene matches. CDR3 DNA sequence: TGTGCCAGCAGTTTCCGACAGGGGGTGGCCTATGGCTACACCTTC. Protein: CASSFRQGVAYGYTF.

The chain combines TRBV6-5 with TRBJ1-6, with a tentative D call TRBD1 (5 bases). Per the germline V gene, CDR1 is MNHEY and CDR2 is SVGAGI. The CDR3 runs 13 residues. Trimming cost V 5 bases and J 8 bases, with 10 bases left between them. CDR3 sequence: CASSQGPDSPLHF. The CDR3 bases are TGTGCCAGCAGTCAGGGTCCGGATTCACCCCTCCACTTT.

This rearrangement joins TRBV6-5 to TRBJ1-3; maybe TRBD1 (5 bases). Germline values: CDR1 MNHEY, CDR2 SVGAGI. The length of the CDR3 is 16 residues. V lost 0 bases and J 2 bases, leaving 11 bases between the germline ends. The DNA for the CDR3 is TGTGCCAGCAGTTACTCGATTTCAGGGACTGGAAACACCATATATTTT. This gives the protein CASSYSISGTGNTIYF.

The chain couples TRBV6-2 or TRBV6-3 to TRBJ2-7; 7 positions agree with TRBD1. With 5 bases clipped from V and 3 bases from J, the junction kept 7 bases outside the gene matches. This CDR3 has 14 residues. Looked up from germline, CDR1 is MNHEY and CDR2 is SVGEGT. The CDR3 DNA follows: TGTGCCAGCAGTCGCGAGGGGGCAGGCTACGAGCAGTACTTC. This translates into CASSREGAGYEQYF.

The chain employs TRBV20-1 and TRBJ1-2, with TRBD1 as a possible D gene (6 bases). Trimming took off 8 bases at V and 11 bases at J, with 18 bases between the two ends. CDR1 DFQATT and CDR2 SNEGSKA come from the germline V gene (reference sequence). CDR3 length: 11 residues. CDR3 loop: CSPHTDRSYTF. Here the CDR3 DNA reads TGCAGTCCCCACACCGACAGGAGTTACACCTTC.

The genes are TRBV19 and TRBJ2-5, with TRBD2 matching over 13 bases. The CDR3 runs to 16 residues. Germline CDR1 LNHDA, CDR2 SQIVND (reference sequence). The trim removed 5 bases at V and 5 bases at J, leaving 8 bases unmatched. This CDR3 is CASSPGLAGDAETQYF. The CDR3 DNA follows: TGTGCCAGTAGTCCCGGACTAGCGGGGGATGCGGAGACCCAGTACTTC.

The chain carries TRBV7-9 and TRBJ1-5; D gene unclear. CDR1 and CDR2 from the germline V gene are SEHNR and FQNEAQ (reference sequence). Trimming cost V 5 bases and J 6 bases, with 17 bases left between them. The CDR3 is made up of 15 amino acids. DNA of the CDR3: TGTGCCAGCAGCCCCCCCGGGGTTGCCGGTCAGCCCCAGCATTTT. Amino acid sequence: CASSPPGVAGQPQHF.

The V gene is TRBV5-1, the J gene TRBJ1-2, with TRBD1 as a possible D gene (5 bases). V lost 0 bases, J lost 8 bases, and 14 bases lay in between. Germline loops: CDR1 SGHRS, CDR2 YFSETQ. This CDR3 spans 14 amino acids. CDR3 bases: TGCGCCAGCAGCTTGGCAGTCCAGGGAGGGGGCTACACCTTC. Its protein is CASSLAVQGGGYTF.

The chain combines TRBV18 with TRBJ1-1, with D possibly being TRBD1 (6 bases). CDR3 length: 16 amino acids. V dropped 0 bases and J dropped 3 bases, with 14 bases sitting between them. The V gene's germline CDR1 is KGHSH and CDR2 LQKENI. For the CDR3, the DNA is TGTGCCAGCTCACCACCCTCGGGGAGGGGGGACACTGAAGCTTTCTTT. It specifies CASSPPSGRGDTEAFF.

V gene TRBV11-2 combines with J gene TRBJ2-3; 7 positions match TRBD2. Germline trimming cut 1 base from V and 2 bases from J; bases unmatched to any gene: 3. Germline values: CDR1 SGHAT, CDR2 FQNNGV. The CDR3 runs 15 residues. The chain's CDR3 is CASSLGSGVTDTQYF. The CDR3 DNA reads TGTGCCAGCAGCTTAGGCAGCGGGGTCACAGATACGCAGTATTTT.

This chain joins TRBV18 and TRBJ2-7, with TRBD1 identical over 11 bases. This CDR3 is built from 14 residues. Looked up from germline, CDR1 is KGHSH and CDR2 is LQKENI. V shed 4 bases and J 3 bases; nucleotides not matched to a gene: 2. CDR3 in amino acids: CASSRDRGDYEQYF. CDR3 sequence (DNA): TGTGCCAGCTCACGGGACAGGGGGGACTACGAGCAGTACTTC.

The chain employs TRBV7-9 and TRBJ1-5; unclear D gene. Germline values: CDR1 SEHNR, CDR2 FQNEAQ (reference sequence). The CDR3 sequence is 14 residues long. V dropped 5 bases and J dropped 1 base, with 9 bases sitting between them. CDR3 DNA sequence: TGTGCCAGCAGCGAGCTCGGGAGCAATCAGCCCCAGCATTTT. Its protein is CASSELGSNQPQHF.

The chain combines TRBV7-9 with TRBJ1-5; D is undetermined. The germline V gene has CDR1 SEHNR and CDR2 FQNEAQ (reference sequence). V lost 1 base to trimming and J lost 1 base, with 8 bases between them. The CDR3 has 15 residues. As DNA, the CDR3 is TGTGCCAGCAGCTTAGGGGCGAACAGCAATCAGCCCCAGCATTTT. It codes for CASSLGANSNQPQHF.

The chain combines TRBV18 with TRBJ1-1; D is uncertain. The CDR3 has 13 residues. The germline CDR1 and CDR2 sequences are KGHSH and LQKENI. V lost 3 bases to trimming and J lost 5 bases, with 10 bases between them. The CDR3 here is CASSPLGGTEAFF. The CDR3 DNA is TGTGCCAGCTCACCCCTCGGAGGAACTGAAGCTTTCTTT.

This chain links TRBV25-1 with TRBJ1-1, with 9 bases aligning to TRBD1. The CDR3 sequence is 15 residues long. Germline loops: CDR1 MGHDK, CDR2 SYGVNS. The J segment lost 0 bases and the V segment lost 2 bases, leaving 1 base of the junction unmatched. CDR3 region: CASSETGGMNTEAFF. DNA of the CDR3: TGTGCCAGCAGTGAAACAGGGGGCATGAACACTGAAGCTTTCTTT.

The V call is TRBV3-1 (or the pseudogene TRBV3-2), the J call TRBJ2-7; D perhaps matches TRBD2 (6 bases). This CDR3 has 15 amino acids. The V end was cut by 1 base, the J end by 5 bases, with 15 bases between. The germline V gene has CDR1 LGHDT and CDR2 YNNKEL (reference sequence). The CDR3 region is CASSQGGGGVNEQYF. As DNA, the CDR3 is TGTGCCAGCAGCCAAGGGGGAGGAGGGGTGAACGAGCAGTACTTC.

V and J are TRBV11-2 and TRBJ2-1, with 7 bases that match TRBD1. Germline V CDR1 and CDR2: SGHAT, FQNNGV. V lost 0 bases, J lost 2 bases, and 1 base stayed unmatched. CDR3 length: 15 amino acids. The CDR3 is CASSLDGTAYNEQFF. The CDR3 nucleotides read TGTGCCAGCAGCTTAGATGGGACAGCCTACAATGAGCAGTTCTTC.

This chain joins TRBV2 and TRBJ1-1; D gene ambiguous. CDR1 and CDR2 (germline): SNHLY, FYNNEI. V was trimmed by 2 bases and J by 5 bases, leaving 3 bases between them. The CDR3 covers 11 residues. The chain's CDR3 is CASSEYTEAFF. In nucleotides, the CDR3 is TGTGCCAGCAGTGAATATACTGAAGCTTTCTTT. Together with reference TRBV2 and TRBJ1-1, the CDR3 gives the full variable domain: EPEVTQTPSHQVTQMGQEVILRCVPISNHLYFYWYRQILGQKVEFLVSFYNNEISEKSEIFDDQFSVERPDGSNFTLKIRSTKLEDSAMYFCASSEYTEAFFGQGTRLTVV.

This chain connects TRBV6-4 to TRBJ2-3; 9 bases are a match to TRBD2. CDR3 size: 12 residues. The ends lost 6 bases at V and 8 bases at J; junction bases unmatched: 3. CDR1 and CDR2 from the germline V gene are MRHNA and SNTAGT. In nucleotides, the CDR3 is TGTGCCAGCAGCGCGACTAGCGGTACGCAGTATTTT. This codes for CASSATSGTQYF.